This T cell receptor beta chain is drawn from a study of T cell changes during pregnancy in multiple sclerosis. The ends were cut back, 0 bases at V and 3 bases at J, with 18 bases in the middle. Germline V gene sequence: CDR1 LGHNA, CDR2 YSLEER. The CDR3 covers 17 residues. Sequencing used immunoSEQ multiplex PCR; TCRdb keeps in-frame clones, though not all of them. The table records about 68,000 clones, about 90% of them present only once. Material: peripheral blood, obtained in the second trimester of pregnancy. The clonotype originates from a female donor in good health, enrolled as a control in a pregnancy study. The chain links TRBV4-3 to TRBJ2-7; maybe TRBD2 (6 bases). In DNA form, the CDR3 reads TGCGCCAGCAGCCAAGATATTGGGGCGGGAAGTCTCTACGAGCAGTACTTC. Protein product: CASSQDIGAGSLYEQYF.